This entry is about one T cell receptor beta chain. The record originates from a study of shared T cell receptors in the human thymus. The germline CDR1 and CDR2 sequences are SGHNT and YENEEA. Trimming took 1 base from V and 0 from J, leaving 13 bases between them. This CDR3 is built from 16 residues. The assay was immunoSEQ multiplex PCR, and TCRdb's table has in-frame clones only and misses some. The top ten clones hold roughly 0.0086% of a sample with 600,000 or so clones, around 87% of them seen once. These data were also reused for a study on human thymus T cells. Per that study: Thymic tissue was derived from resections collected during corrective heart surgery. In thymic and blood repertoires alike, V and J usage looked biased.

This TCR was recovered from a boy in the first two years of life with a congenital heart defect. Source material: thymocytes. V usage is TRBV11-3 and J usage is TRBJ2-7, with D possibly being TRBD2 (6 bases). CDR3 region: CASSLGPPGVSYEQYF. The CDR3 region has the DNA TGTGCCAGCAGCTTAGGTCCTCCGGGGGTCTCCTACGAGCAGTACTTC.